This T cell receptor beta chain was captured in a study of blood T cell repertoires in COVID-19. The count of this clone is one. This CDR3 has 15 amino acids. V lost 5 bases, J lost 4 bases, and 15 bases lay in between. Germline V lookup: CDR1 PRHDT, CDR2 FYEKMQ (reference sequence). The cohort comprised adults aged about 18 to 89 years residing in approximately 22 US areas. Clones were read by immunoSEQ multiplex PCR, and TCRdb kept only the in-frame ones, dropping some. The repertoire holds about 250,000 clones, with roughly 86% as singletons. This TCR was sampled from a woman aged 25 to 39 with acute COVID-19. The sequencing sample was made of PBMCs or T cells enriched from blood (not recorded which). V gene TRBV13 combines with J gene TRBJ1-3, with D perhaps TRBD1 (5 bases). In nucleotides, the CDR3 is TGTGCCAGCAGCGTATCAGGGTTAACAGGAAACACCATATATTTT. Its translation: CASSVSGLTGNTIYF.